This passage covers 10 T cell receptor beta chains from one sample sequenced in a study of blood T cells in healthy people across ages. For the second PCR, which ran for roughly 7 to 11 cycles, a sample-barcoded 5' primer and a J-beta primer mix were used. Each CDR3 protein gets one entry after TCRdb re-called the 5' RACE reads with MiXCR. The sample gives roughly 700,000 distinct CDR3 sequences, around half of which show up once; around a third is in the top ten. The sequencing sample was made of blood. These receptors were collected from a woman in her fifties or sixties in good health.

In the case of this clonotype: A much larger clone lies one base from this, so it may be a read error. CDR3 amino acids: CANSFGAGYTF. The CDR3 DNA follows: TGTGCCAACAGTTTTGGGGCCGGCTACACCTTC. This chain uses TRBV12-3 or TRBV12-4 with TRBJ1-2; tentatively, D is TRBD1 (5 bases). The CDR3 contains 11 residues.

This clonotype was picked up a small number of times. The rearrangement joins TRBV6-5 to TRBJ1-1; D remains unclear. The V end lost 2 bases, the J end lost 7 bases, and 14 bases lay between the germline ends. Germline V gene sequence: CDR1 MNHEY, CDR2 SVGAGI. This CDR3 has 14 amino acids. The CDR3: CASSYAAPRNEAFF. Here the CDR3 DNA reads TGTGCCAGCAGTTACGCGGCACCCCGGAATGAAGCTTTCTTT.

This chain connects TRBV29-1 to TRBJ1-1, with D possibly being TRBD1 (5 bases). CDR1 SQVTM and CDR2 ANQGSEA come from the germline V gene. V lost 6 bases, J lost 7 bases, and 18 bases lay in between. This CDR3 is built from 13 residues. This CDR3 is CSVRGVIGIEAFF. The CDR3 nucleotides read TGCAGCGTGAGAGGGGTGATTGGGATTGAAGCTTTCTTT. Full variable domain (missing parts from reference TRBV29-1 and TRBJ1-1): SAVISQKPSRDICQRGTSLTIQCQVDSQVTMMFWYRQQPGQSLTLIATANQGSEATYESGFVIDKFPISRPNLTFSTLTVSNMSPEDSSIYLCSVRGVIGIEAFFGQGTRLTVV.

This clonotype turned up a few times. The V call is TRBV9, the J call TRBJ2-1; 13 bases match TRBD2. Germline CDR1 is SGDLS and CDR2 is YYNGEE. V trimming: 3 bases; J trimming: 7 bases; junction bases outside the gene matches: 1. CDR3 size: 14 residues. The CDR3 DNA is TGTGCCAGCAGCGAGACTAGCGGGAGGAATGAGCAGTTCTTC. Encoded protein: CASSETSGRNEQFF.

A few counts support this clonotype. The chain combines TRBV7-2 with TRBJ2-7; a weak D match, TRBD2 (6 bases). Trimming left V 5 bases short and J 4 bases short, with 21 bases between. The germline V gene encodes CDR1 SGHTA and CDR2 FQGNSA. CDR3 length: 16 amino acids. The CDR3 region has the DNA TGTGCCAGCAGCCCTAGAGCTGGGGGGATGGCTTACGAGCAGTACTTC. This sequence encodes CASSPRAGGMAYEQYF.

CDR3 amino acids: CASSYAGHSSSYEQYF. In nucleotides, the CDR3 is TGTGCCAGCAGTTACGCGGGACACTCCAGCTCCTACGAGCAGTACTTC. The V gene is TRBV6-5, the J gene TRBJ2-7, with D perhaps matching TRBD1 or TRBD2 (6 bases each). CDR3 size: 16 residues. With 2 bases removed from V and 0 bases from J, the gap between germline ends came to 14 bases. Germline lookup yields CDR1 MNHEY and CDR2 SVGAGI.

V gene TRBV7-9 combines with J gene TRBJ1-4; TRBD1 matches at 8 bases. Trimming took 5 bases from V and 7 from J; bases not matched to a gene: 15. Germline V CDR1 and CDR2: SEHNR, FQNEAQ (reference sequence). The CDR3 runs 17 residues. Written as DNA, the CDR3 is TGTGCCAGCAGCGACCCCTCGACAGGGGTGTCGGGTGAAAAACTGTTTTTT. Its translation: CASSDPSTGVSGEKLFF.

The V call is TRBV19, the J call TRBJ2-5; no clear D. The germline V and J ends were trimmed by 1 base and 5 bases, with 5 bases remaining between them. CDR1 is LNHDA, CDR2 SQIVND, per germline (reference sequence). CDR3 length equals 12 residues. In DNA form, the CDR3 reads TGTGCCAGTAGTATAGGTTTGGAGACCCAGTACTTC. Translated: CASSIGLETQYF.

Worth noting for this clonotype: A junction boundary mismatches the germline segment, possibly from a read error. The chain has TRBV18 and TRBJ2-1; perhaps TRBD2 as D (5 bases). The CDR3 contains 14 residues. In germline, CDR1 is KGHSH, CDR2 LQKENI. CDR3: CAGSPEGRRIKQFF. The CDR3 DNA sequence: TGTGCCGGCTCACCAGAGGGTCGGCGGATTAAGCAGTTCTTC.

This clonotype occurred a few times. The V and J genes are TRBV5-1 and TRBJ2-6; possible D gene TRBD2, 5 bases. CDR3 length: 15 amino acids. CDR1 SGHRS and CDR2 YFSETQ come from the germline V gene. V lost 3 bases, J lost 1 base, and 8 bases lay in between. The CDR3 nucleotides are TGCGCCAGCAGCTACCCGGGATCTGGGGCCAACGTCCTGACTTTC. Translated, it gives CASSYPGSGANVLTF.